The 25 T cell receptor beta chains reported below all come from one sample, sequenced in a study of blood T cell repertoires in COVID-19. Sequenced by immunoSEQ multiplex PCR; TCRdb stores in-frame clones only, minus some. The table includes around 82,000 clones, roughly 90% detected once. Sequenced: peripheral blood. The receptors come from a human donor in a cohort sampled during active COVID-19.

The CDR3 coding sequence is TGTGCCACCCTAGACAGTTCAAGCAATCAGCCCCAGCATTTT. Its protein is CATLDSSSNQPQHF. The chain is built from TRBV6-5 and TRBJ1-5; possibly TRBD1 for D (5 bases). V lost 10 bases, J lost 1 base, and 14 bases lay in between. CDR3 size: 14 residues. Germline V CDR1 and CDR2: MNHEY, SVGAGI.

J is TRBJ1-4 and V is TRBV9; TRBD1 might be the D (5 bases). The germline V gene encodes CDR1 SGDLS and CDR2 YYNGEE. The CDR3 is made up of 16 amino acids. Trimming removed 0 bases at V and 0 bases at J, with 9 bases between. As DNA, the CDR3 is TGTGCCAGCAGCGTAGCCGGGGGTGCAACTAATGAAAAACTGTTTTTT. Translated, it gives CASSVAGGATNEKLFF.

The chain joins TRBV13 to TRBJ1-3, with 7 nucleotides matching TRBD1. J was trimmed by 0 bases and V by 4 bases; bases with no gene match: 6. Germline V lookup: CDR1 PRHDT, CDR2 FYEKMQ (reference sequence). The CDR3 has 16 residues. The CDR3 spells CASSSPGQRSGNTIYF. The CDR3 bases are TGTGCCAGCAGCTCTCCGGGACAGCGCTCTGGAAACACCATATATTTT.

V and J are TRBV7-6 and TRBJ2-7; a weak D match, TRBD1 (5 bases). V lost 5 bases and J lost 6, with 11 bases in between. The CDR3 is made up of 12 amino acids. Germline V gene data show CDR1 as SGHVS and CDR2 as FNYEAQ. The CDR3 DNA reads TGTGCCAGCAGCCCAGGGTTTGGCGAGCAGTACTTC. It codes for CASSPGFGEQYF.

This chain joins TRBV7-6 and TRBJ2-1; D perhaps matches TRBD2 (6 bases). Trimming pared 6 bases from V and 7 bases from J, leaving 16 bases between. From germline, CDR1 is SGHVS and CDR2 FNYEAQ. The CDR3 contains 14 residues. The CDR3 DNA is TGTGCCAGCAGTTCCAGACTAGGACGGAATGAGCAGTTCTTC. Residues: CASSSRLGRNEQFF.

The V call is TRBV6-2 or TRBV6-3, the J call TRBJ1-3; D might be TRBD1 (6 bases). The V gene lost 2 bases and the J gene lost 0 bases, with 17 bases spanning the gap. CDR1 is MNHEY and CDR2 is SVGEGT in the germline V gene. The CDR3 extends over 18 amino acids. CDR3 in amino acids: CASSYARGGAISGNTIYF. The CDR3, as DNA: TGTGCCAGCAGTTACGCTCGGGGGGGCGCGATCTCTGGAAACACCATATATTTT.

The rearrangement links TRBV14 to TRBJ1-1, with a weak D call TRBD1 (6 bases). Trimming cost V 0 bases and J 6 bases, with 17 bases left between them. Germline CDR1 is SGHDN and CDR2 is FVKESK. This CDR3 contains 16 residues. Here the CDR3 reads CASSQDRSQGRSEAFF. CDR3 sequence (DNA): TGTGCCAGCAGCCAAGATCGTAGCCAGGGGCGATCTGAAGCTTTCTTT.

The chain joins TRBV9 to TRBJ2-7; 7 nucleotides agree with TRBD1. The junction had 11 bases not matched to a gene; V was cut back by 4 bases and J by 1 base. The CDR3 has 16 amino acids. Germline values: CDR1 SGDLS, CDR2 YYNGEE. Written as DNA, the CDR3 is TGTGCCAGCAGCCCATCGGGACAGAGGACTTCCTACGAGCAGTACTTC. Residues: CASSPSGQRTSYEQYF. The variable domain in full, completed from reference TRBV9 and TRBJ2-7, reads DSGVTQTPKHLITATGQRVTLRCSPRSGDLSVYWYQQSLDQGLQFLIQYYNGEERAKGNILERFSAQQFPDLHSELNLSSLELGDSALYFCASSPSGQRTSYEQYFGPGTRLTVT.

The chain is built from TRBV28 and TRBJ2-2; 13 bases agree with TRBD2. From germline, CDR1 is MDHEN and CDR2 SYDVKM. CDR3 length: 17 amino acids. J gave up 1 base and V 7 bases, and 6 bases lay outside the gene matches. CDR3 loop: CASIRTSGGLNTGELFF. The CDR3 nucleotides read TGTGCCAGCATCAGGACTAGCGGGGGCCTGAACACCGGGGAGCTGTTTTTT.

CDR3 coding DNA: TGTGCCAGCAGCTTAAGGGCCGGGGGGGGCGCAGATACGCAGTATTTT. Translation gives CASSLRAGGGADTQYF. V usage is TRBV7-6 and J usage is TRBJ2-3; 8 bases line up with TRBD2. The CDR3 is 16 residues long. Trimming removed 2 bases from V and 4 bases from J; junction bases left unmatched: 8. The germline gives CDR1 SGHVS, CDR2 FNYEAQ.

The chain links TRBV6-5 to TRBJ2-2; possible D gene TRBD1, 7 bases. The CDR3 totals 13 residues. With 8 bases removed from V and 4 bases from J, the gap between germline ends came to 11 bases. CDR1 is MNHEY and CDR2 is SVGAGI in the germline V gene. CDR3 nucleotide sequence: TGTGCCAGCCGACAGGGAGGCACCGGGGAGCTGTTTTTT. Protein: CASRQGGTGELFF.

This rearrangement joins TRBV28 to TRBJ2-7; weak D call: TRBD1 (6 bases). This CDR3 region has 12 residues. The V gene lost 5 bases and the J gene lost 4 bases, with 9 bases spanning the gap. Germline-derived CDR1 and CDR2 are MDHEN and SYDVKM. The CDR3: CASSQTGYEQYF. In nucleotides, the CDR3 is TGTGCCAGCAGTCAGACAGGTTACGAGCAGTACTTC.

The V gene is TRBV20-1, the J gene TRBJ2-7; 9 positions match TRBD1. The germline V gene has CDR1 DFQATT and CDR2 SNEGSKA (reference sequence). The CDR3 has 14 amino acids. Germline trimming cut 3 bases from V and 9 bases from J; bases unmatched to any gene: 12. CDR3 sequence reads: CSASPGQGENWQYF. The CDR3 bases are TGCAGTGCTAGTCCGGGACAGGGTGAGAATTGGCAGTACTTC.

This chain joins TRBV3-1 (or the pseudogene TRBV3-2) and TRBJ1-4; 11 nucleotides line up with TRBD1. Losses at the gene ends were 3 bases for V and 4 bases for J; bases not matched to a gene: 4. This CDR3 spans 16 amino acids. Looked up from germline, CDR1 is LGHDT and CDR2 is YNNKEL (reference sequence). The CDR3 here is CASSQKDRGHNEKLFF. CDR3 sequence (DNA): TGTGCCAGCAGCCAGAAGGACAGGGGGCATAATGAAAAACTGTTTTTT.

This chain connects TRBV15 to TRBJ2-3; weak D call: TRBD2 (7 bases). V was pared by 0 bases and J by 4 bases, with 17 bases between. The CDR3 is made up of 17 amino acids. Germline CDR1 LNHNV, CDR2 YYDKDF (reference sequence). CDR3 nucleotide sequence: TGTGCCACCAGCAGAGATCCTGGGGGGGCCCCCCCAGATACGCAGTATTTT. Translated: CATSRDPGGAPPDTQYF.

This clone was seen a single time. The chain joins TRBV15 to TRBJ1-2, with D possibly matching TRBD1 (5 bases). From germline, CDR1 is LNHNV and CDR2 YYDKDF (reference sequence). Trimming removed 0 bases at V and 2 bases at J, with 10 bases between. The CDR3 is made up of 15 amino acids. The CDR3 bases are TGTGCCACCAGCAGAGAAATCGCAGGGAACTATGGCTACACCTTC. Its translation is CATSREIAGNYGYTF.

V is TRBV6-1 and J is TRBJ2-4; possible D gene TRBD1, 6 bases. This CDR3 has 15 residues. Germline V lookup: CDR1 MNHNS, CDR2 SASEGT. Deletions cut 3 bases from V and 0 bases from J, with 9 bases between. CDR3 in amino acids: CASSDEGGAKNIQYF. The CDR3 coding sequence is TGTGCCAGCAGTGATGAAGGGGGAGCCAAAAACATTCAGTACTTC.

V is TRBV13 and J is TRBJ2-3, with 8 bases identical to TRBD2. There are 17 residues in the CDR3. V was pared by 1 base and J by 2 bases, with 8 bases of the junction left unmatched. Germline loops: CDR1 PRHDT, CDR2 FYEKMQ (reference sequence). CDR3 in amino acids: CASSLAVAGRVTDTQYF. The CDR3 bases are TGTGCCAGCAGCTTAGCCGTAGCGGGGCGGGTCACAGATACGCAGTATTTT.

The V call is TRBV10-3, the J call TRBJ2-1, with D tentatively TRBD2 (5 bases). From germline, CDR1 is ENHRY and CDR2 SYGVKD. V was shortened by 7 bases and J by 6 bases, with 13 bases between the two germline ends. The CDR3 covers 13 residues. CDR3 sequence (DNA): TGTGCCATCAAGGGTAGCGAAACCAATGAGCAGTTCTTC. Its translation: CAIKGSETNEQFF.

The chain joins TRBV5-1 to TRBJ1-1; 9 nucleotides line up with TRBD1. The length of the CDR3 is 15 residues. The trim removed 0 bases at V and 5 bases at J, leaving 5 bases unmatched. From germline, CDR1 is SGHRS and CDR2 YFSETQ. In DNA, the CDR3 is TGCGCCAGCAGCTTGGCCGGACAGGGGTGGACTGAAGCTTTCTTT. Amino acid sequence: CASSLAGQGWTEAFF.

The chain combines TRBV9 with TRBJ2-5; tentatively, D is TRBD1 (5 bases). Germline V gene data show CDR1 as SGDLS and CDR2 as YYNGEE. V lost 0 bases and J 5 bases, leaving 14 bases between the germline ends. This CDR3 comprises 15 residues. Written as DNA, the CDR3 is TGTGCCAGCAGCGTAGGGACGGATAAGGGGGAGACCCAGTACTTC. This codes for CASSVGTDKGETQYF. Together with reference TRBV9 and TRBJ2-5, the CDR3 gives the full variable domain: DSGVTQTPKHLITATGQRVTLRCSPRSGDLSVYWYQQSLDQGLQFLIQYYNGEERAKGNILERFSAQQFPDLHSELNLSSLELGDSALYFCASSVGTDKGETQYFGPGTRLLVL.

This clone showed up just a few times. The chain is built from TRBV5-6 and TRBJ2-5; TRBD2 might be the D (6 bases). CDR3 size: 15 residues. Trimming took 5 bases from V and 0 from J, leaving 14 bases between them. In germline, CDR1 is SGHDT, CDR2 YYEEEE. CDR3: CASSSLRGNQETQYF. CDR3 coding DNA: TGTGCCAGCAGTTCCTTGCGGGGAAACCAAGAGACCCAGTACTTC.

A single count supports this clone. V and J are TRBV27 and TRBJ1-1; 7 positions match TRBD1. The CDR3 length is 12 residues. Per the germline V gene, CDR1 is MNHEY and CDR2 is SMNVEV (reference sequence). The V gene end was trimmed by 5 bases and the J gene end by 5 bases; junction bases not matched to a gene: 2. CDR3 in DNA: TGTGCCAGCAGTGCACAGGGGACTGAAGCTTTCTTT. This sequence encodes CASSAQGTEAFF.

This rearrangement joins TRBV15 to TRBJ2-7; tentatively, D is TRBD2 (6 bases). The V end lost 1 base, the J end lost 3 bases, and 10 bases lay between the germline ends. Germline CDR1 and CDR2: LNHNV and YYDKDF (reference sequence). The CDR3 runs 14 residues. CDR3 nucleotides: TGTGCCACCAGCAGAGTGGAGGGCCTCTACGAGCAGTACTTC. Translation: CATSRVEGLYEQYF.

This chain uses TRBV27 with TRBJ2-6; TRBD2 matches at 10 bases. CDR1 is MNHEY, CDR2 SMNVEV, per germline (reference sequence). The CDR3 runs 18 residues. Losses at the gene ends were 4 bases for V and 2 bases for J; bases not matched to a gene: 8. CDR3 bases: TGTGCCAGCAGTTACGAGCGGGGGGGTCCGGCTGGGGCCAACGTCCTGACTTTC. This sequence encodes CASSYERGGPAGANVLTF.